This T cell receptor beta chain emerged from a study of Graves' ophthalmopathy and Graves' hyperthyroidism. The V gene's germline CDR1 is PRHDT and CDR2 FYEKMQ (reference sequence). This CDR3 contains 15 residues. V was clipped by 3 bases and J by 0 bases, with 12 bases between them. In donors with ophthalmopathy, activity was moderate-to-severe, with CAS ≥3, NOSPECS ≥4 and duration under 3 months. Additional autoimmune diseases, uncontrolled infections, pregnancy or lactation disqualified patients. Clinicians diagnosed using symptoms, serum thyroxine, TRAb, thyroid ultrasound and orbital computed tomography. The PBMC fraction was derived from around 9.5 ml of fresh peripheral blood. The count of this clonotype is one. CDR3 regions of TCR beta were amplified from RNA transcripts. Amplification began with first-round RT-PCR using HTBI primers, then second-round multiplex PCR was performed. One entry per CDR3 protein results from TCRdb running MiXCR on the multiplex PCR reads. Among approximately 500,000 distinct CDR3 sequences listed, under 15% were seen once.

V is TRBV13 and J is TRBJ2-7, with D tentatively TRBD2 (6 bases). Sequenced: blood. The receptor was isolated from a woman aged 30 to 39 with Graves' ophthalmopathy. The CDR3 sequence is CASSLEGVTSYEQYF. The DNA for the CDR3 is TGTGCCAGCAGCTTGGAGGGAGTGACCTCCTACGAGCAGTACTTC.